This is a list of T cell receptor beta chains from one sample in a study of human T cells and chemical hapten exposure. In TCRdb, the RACE reads were re-called with MiXCR into one record per CDR3 protein. The sample shows approximately 400,000 distinct CDR3 sequences, around 5% of them seen only once. The sequencing used whole blood, collected in connection with sensitization to the hapten diphenylcyclopropenone (DPC). Receptor source: a woman in her forties or fifties with alopecia areata. Some clones in this sample may be carry-over from other donors' samples. Both conserved end residues are part of each CDR3. The order of the fields is J gene, clone size, V gene, D gene, CDR3 protein, CDR3 DNA. The D gene is left open where the match is weak. Rows may omit the clone size; those that give it use once, few, many or a size class.

TRBJ1-2 many TRBV29-1 NA CSVGPGLNYGYTF TGCAGCGTGGGACCGGGCCTGAACTATGGCTACACCTTC
TRBJ2-2 few TRBV19 TRBD2 CASSVRTSGFTGELFF TGTGCCAGTAGTGTTCGGACTAGCGGGTTCACCGGGGAGCTGTTTTTT
TRBJ2-7 many TRBV20-1 NA CSARDQLYEQYF TGCAGTGCTAGAGATCAATTGTACGAGCAGTACTTC
TRBJ1-1 NA TRBV12-5 NA CASGGGGGSEAFF TGTGCTAGTGGTGGTGGCGGGGGTAGTGAAGCTTTCTTT
TRBJ2-7 NA TRBV21-1 NA CASSKKKRDTLFRVYEQYF TGTGCCAGCAGCAAAAAAAAACGGGACACGCTTTTTCGTGTTTACGAGCAGTACTTC
TRBJ2-7 many TRBV7-6 NA CASSLGSSTEQYF TGTGCCAGCAGCTTAGGCAGTTCAACCGAGCAGTACTTC
TRBJ2-3 many TRBV27 NA CASSSEAGGTDTQYF TGTGCCAGCAGTTCAGAGGCAGGGGGGACAGATACGCAGTATTTT
TRBJ2-7 many TRBV13 NA CASSTRTAEQYF TGTGCCAGCAGCACCCGGACCGCGGAGCAGTACTTC
TRBJ2-7 many TRBV12-3/TRBV12-4 NA CASSPSPGYEQYF TGTGCCAGCAGTCCGTCCCCGGGTTACGAGCAGTACTTC
TRBJ2-7 few TRBV20-1 NA CSARDLRGLPYEQYF TGCAGTGCTAGAGATTTGCGGGGGCTCCCCTACGAGCAGTACTTC
TRBJ1-1 few TRBV18 NA CASSPSQGYTEAFF TGTGCCAGCTCACCATCACAGGGTTACACTGAAGCTTTCTTT
TRBJ2-2 NA TRBV12-3/TRBV12-4 TRBD2 CASSSGGDTGELFF TGTGCCAGCAGTTCCGGGGGGGACACCGGGGAGCTGTTTTTT
TRBJ2-2 NA TRBV4-3 TRBD1 CASSSITGVTGELFF TGCGCCAGCAGCTCGATCACAGGGGTAACCGGGGAGCTGTTTTTT
TRBJ2-7 few TRBV19 TRBD2 CASSTTSGGFVEQYF TGTGCCAGTAGTACGACTAGCGGGGGGTTTGTCGAGCAGTACTTC
TRBJ2-3 once TRBV6-6 TRBD2 CASSYSRAGGGTQYF TGTGCCAGCAGTTACTCGAGGGCGGGAGGCGGTACGCAGTATTTT
TRBJ1-6 many TRBV7-9 NA CASSLGQSNSPLHF TGTGCCAGCAGCTTAGGGCAGAGCAATTCACCCCTCCACTTT
TRBJ2-1 NA TRBV24-1 TRBD2 CATSDLTSGSLDEQFF TGTGCCACCAGTGATTTGACTAGCGGGAGTTTGGATGAGCAGTTCTTC
TRBJ1-1 many TRBV30 NA CAWLVLGNTEAFF TGTGCCTGGCTGGTGCTGGGGAACACTGAAGCTTTCTTT
TRBJ1-2 NA TRBV4-2 NA CASSRDRSGVDGYTF TGTGCCAGCAGCCGAGACCGATCAGGGGTTGATGGCTACACCTTC
TRBJ2-6 NA TRBV6-5 NA CASSSLAEGPSGANVLTF TGTGCCAGCAGTTCTTTGGCGGAAGGTCCCTCTGGGGCCAACGTCCTGACTTTC
TRBJ2-2 few TRBV6-5 TRBD1 CASSPSDRVDGELFF TGTGCCAGCAGTCCCTCCGACAGGGTGGACGGGGAGCTGTTTTTT
TRBJ1-2 many TRBV6-1 TRBD1 CASSEAHRTGRDYGYTF TGTGCCAGCAGTGAAGCGCATCGGACAGGGCGTGACTATGGCTACACCTTC
TRBJ1-4 many TRBV12-3/TRBV12-4 TRBD1 CASRLSQGRSEKLFF TGTGCCAGCAGATTATCACAGGGGAGGAGTGAAAAACTGTTTTTT
TRBJ2-7 NA TRBV4-1 NA CASSQADRSMDEQYF TGCGCCAGCAGCCAAGCCGACAGGTCAATGGACGAGCAGTACTTC
TRBJ2-2 many TRBV7-2 NA CASSRGGFTGELFF TGTGCCAGCAGCAGGGGGGGTTTCACCGGGGAGCTGTTTTTT
TRBJ1-4 NA TRBV4-2 TRBD1 CASSQDGGQGGFWANEKLFF TGTGCCAGCAGCCAAGATGGGGGACAGGGGGGATTCTGGGCTAATGAAAAACTGTTTTTT
TRBJ2-7 few TRBV12-3/TRBV12-4 NA CASSPLAYEQYF TGTGCCAGCAGCCCCCTCGCCTACGAGCAGTACTTC
TRBJ1-5 NA TRBV9 TRBD1 CASSVDPGGSNQPQHF TGTGCCAGCAGCGTAGATCCAGGGGGTAGCAATCAGCCCCAGCATTTT
TRBJ2-1 many TRBV20-1 TRBD2 CSAPDLAGALGNEQFF TGCAGTGCTCCGGACTTAGCGGGGGCCTTAGGCAATGAGCAGTTCTTC
TRBJ2-6 many TRBV5-4 TRBD1 CASRPGQGAFGANVLTF TGTGCCAGCAGACCGGGACAGGGGGCTTTTGGGGCCAACGTCCTGACTTTC
TRBJ1-6 NA TRBV12-3/TRBV12-4 NA CASSRPGDPLHF TGTGCCAGCAGTCGACCGGGAGATCCCCTCCACTTT
TRBJ1-2 NA TRBV7-2 NA CASSVDSIYGYTF TGTGCCAGCAGCGTTGACAGTATCTATGGCTACACCTTC
TRBJ2-3 few TRBV11-2 NA CASSLGTVRSTDTQYF TGTGCCAGCAGCTTAGGGACGGTGAGAAGCACAGATACGCAGTATTTT